This T cell receptor beta chain was profiled in a study of identical twins (dated by TCRdb to the mid-2010s). For the study in its entirety: To test whether fetal clonotypes persist, this study deep-sequenced TCR alpha and beta repertoires from monozygotic twins, from unrelated adults of various ages, and from cord blood. Replicate twin experiments were performed at different times using different library preparation protocols to rule out contamination. Broad study findings and their caveats: Compared with coincidental sharing between unrelated individuals, an excess of low generation-probability sequences was observed among out-of-frame TCR alpha sequences shared between twins. Because the same donors could not be followed over many years, the conclusions depended on cross-sectional statistical analysis. In monozygotic twins, out-of-frame TCR alpha sharing was systematically underestimated by recombination models, although the models agreed with sharing between unrelated individuals. Invariant T cells such as MAIT and iNKT could partly confound zero-insertion analyses, although diverse VJ usage argued against such confounding for most clonotypes. Abundant cord blood beta clonotypes had fewer insertions, young adult naive repertoires showed a similar but weaker trend, and memory repertoires showed no such trend. A weaker excess of twin sharing was found in beta out-of-frame sequences because the signal-to-noise ratio was lowered by fewer shared sequences.

All donors were healthy Caucasians. Using Miltenyi CD45RO+ enrichment and human naive T-cell isolation kits, memory (CD45RO+) and naive T cells were isolated from PBMC. The CDR3 covers 17 residues, taking in both the cysteine and the phenylalanine. Solely the CDR3 DNA is kept, with 51 bases framed from the first base. V loses 2 bases, J loses 2 bases, and the germline ends lie 16 bases apart. The germline V gene encodes CDR1 SNHLY and CDR2 FYNNEI. This clonotype came up many times. It lacks a known antigen. Qualities for individual bases were not recorded, and no much larger clone is one base off. Receptor libraries were prepared by 5' RACE. Sequencer: Illumina HiSeq 2000. A universal primer binding site was introduced by template switching, and a unique molecular identifier was present in the final cDNA, enabling accurate counting of TCR cDNA molecules. Specific primers in the conserved constant-segment region were used to synthesize first-strand cDNA for the TCR alpha and beta chains. To control for contamination, every cDNA library was double barcoded, receiving both a SMART-Mk sample barcode and Illumina barcodes. TruSeq adapter sequences along with Illumina sample barcodes were introduced in two successive PCR steps. Sequencing of the TCR alpha and beta cDNA libraries was done on the Illumina HiSeq platform using custom primers. Concerning the study's data processing: Raw reads were processed with MiGEC to extract unique molecular identifiers, and MiXCR was used to determine CDR3 positions. Recombination models were inferred per individual with the repgenHMM and IGoR tools using an EM algorithm. Shared clonotype analysis was performed with the tcR package in R, normalizing sharing by the product of cloneset sizes. Out-of-frame nonproductive sequences were analyzed to study raw recombination free of thymic and clonal selection effects. TCRdb trimmed public reads at Q25 via fastp, called clones via MiXCR and kept in-frame beta chains. Identical CDR3 proteins give one entry, which carries the most common genes and DNA. For this entry, the V and J calls and clone size follow TCRdb and not the study's own pipeline. This sample lists around 100,000 distinct CDR3 sequences; 5.5% to 7% were detected once. Of the sample, around 12% falls within the top ten clones.

The sequenced sample was memory T cells sorted from blood. The sample's cell subset or site label is to be understood as: CD45RO+ enriched T cells. This sequence was found in a woman in her fifties or sixties in good health. The chain employs TRBV2 and TRBJ1-5, with TRBD1 as a weak D call on 6 bases. For the CDR3, the sequence is CASSESRGRGRNQPQHF. The sequence in DNA is TGTGCCAGCAGTGAATCGAGGGGGAGGGGCCGCAATCAGCCCCAGCATTTT.